This T cell receptor (beta chain) was retrieved from a study of cytomegalovirus exposure and HLA in healthy donors. Trimming left V 6 bases short and J 2 bases short, with 11 bases between. The CDR3 spans 13 residues. Germline V lookup: CDR1 MNHNS, CDR2 SASEGT. The primer mix had 60 Vbeta and 13 Jbeta primers. The data were produced by immunoSEQ multiplex PCR, yet TCRdb's version contains in-frame clones alone and is incomplete. The data show roughly 170,000 clones, with 75% to 85% seen just once and under 1.5% held by the top ten. The sample was PBMCs. This TCR was recovered from a girl aged 2 to 10 in good health and CMV-seropositive. This sequence joins TRBV6-1 and TRBJ2-7; perhaps TRBD1 as D (6 bases). CDR3 protein: CASSPTGPYEQYF. CDR3 nucleotide sequence: TGTGCCAGCAGCCCCACAGGGCCCTACGAGCAGTACTTC.